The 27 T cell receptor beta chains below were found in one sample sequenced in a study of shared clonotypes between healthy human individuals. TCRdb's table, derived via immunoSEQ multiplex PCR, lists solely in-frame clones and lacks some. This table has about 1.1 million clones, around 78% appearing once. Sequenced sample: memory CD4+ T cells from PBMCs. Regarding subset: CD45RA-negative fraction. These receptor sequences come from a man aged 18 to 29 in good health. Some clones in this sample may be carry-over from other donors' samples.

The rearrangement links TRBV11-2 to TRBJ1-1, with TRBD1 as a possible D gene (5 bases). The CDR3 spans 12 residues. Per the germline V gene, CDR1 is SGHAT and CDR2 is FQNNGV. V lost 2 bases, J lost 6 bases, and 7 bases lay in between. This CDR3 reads CASSLWGPEAFF. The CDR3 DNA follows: TGTGCCAGCAGCTTATGGGGACCTGAAGCTTTCTTT.

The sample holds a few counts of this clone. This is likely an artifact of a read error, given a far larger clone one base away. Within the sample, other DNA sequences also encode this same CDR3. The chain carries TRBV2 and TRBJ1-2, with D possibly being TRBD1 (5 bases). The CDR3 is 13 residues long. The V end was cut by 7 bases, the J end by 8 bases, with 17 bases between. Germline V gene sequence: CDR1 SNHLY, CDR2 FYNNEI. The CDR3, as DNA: TGTGCCAGCAATATCGGGGCGAGAAACGGCTACACCTTC. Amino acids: CASNIGARNGYTF.

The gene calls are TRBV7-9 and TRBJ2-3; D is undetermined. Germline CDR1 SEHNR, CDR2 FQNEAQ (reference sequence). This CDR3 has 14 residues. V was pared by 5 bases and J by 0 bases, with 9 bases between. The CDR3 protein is CASSTSGSTDTQYF. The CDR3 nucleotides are TGTGCCAGCAGCACCTCCGGGAGCACAGATACGCAGTATTTT.

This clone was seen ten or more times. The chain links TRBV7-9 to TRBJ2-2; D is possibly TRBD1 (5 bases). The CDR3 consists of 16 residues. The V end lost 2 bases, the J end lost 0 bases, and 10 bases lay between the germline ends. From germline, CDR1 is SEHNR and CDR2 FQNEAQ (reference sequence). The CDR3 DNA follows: TGTGCCAGCAGCTTAATTTACAGGACGAACACCGGGGAGCTGTTTTTT. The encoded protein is CASSLIYRTNTGELFF.

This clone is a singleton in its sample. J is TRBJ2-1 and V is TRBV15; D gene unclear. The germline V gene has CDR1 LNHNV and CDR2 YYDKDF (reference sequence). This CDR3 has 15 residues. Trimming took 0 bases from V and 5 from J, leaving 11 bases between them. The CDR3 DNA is TGTGCCACCAGCAGAGAGGTGGCAGGAAACAATGAGCAGTTCTTC. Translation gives CATSREVAGNNEQFF.

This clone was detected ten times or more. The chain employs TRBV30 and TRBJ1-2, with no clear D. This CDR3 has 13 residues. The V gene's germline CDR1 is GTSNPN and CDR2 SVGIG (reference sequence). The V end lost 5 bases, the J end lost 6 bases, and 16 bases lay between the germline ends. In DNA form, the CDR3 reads TGTGCCTGGTCCACCGGTGTGCGGAATGGCTACACCTTC. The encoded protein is CAWSTGVRNGYTF.

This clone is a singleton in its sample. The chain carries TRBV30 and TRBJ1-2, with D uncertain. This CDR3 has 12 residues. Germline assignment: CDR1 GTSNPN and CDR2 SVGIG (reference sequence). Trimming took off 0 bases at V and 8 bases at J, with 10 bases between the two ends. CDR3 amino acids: CAWSVTLGGYTF. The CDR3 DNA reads TGTGCCTGGAGTGTAACCCTTGGGGGCTACACCTTC.

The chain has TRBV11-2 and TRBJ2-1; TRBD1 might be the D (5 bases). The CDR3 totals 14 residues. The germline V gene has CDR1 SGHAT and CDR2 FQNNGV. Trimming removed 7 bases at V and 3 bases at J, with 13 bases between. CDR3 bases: TGTGCCAGCAAAATGGGGCAGGACTACAATGAGCAGTTCTTC. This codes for CASKMGQDYNEQFF.

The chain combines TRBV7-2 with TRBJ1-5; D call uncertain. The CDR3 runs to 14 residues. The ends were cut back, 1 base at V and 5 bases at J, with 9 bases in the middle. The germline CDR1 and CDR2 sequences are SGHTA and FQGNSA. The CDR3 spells CASSLELLYQPQHF. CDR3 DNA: TGTGCCAGCAGCTTAGAGCTCCTTTATCAGCCCCAGCATTTT.

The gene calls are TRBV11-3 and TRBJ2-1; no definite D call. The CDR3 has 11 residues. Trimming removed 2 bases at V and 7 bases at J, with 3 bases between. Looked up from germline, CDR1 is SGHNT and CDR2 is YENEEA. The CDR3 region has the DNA TGTGCCAGCAGCTTAAAGAATGAGCAGTTCTTC. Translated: CASSLKNEQFF.

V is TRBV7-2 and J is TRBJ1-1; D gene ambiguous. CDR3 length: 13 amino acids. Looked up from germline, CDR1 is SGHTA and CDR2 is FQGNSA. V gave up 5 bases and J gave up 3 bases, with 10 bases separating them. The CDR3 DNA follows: TGTGCCAGCAGCCAATACACGGACACTGAAGCTTTCTTT. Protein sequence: CASSQYTDTEAFF.

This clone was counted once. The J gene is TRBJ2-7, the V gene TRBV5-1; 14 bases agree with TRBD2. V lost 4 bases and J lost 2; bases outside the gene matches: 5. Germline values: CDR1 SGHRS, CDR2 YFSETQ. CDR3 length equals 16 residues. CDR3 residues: CASSPRLAGGAYEQYF. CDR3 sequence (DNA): TGCGCCAGCAGCCCACGACTAGCGGGAGGGGCCTACGAGCAGTACTTC. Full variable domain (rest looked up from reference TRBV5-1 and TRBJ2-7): KAGVTQTPRYLIKTRGQQVTLSCSPISGHRSVSWYQQTPGQGLQFLFEYFSETQRNKGNFPGRFSGRQFSNSRSEMNVSTLELGDSALYLCASSPRLAGGAYEQYFGPGTRLTVT.

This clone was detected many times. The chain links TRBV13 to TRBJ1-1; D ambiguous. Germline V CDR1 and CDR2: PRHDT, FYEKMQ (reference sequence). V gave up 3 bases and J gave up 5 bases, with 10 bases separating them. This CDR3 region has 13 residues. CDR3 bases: TGTGCCAGCAGCTTCATCGGGAGGACTGAAGCTTTCTTT. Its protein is CASSFIGRTEAFF.

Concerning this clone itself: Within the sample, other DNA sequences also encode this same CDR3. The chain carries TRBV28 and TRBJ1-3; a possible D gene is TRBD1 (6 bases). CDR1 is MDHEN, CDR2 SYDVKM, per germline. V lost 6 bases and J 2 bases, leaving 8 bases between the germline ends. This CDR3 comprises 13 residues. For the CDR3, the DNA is TGTGCCAGCAGGAGGGGGGCTGGAAACACCATATATTTT. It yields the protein CASRRGAGNTIYF.

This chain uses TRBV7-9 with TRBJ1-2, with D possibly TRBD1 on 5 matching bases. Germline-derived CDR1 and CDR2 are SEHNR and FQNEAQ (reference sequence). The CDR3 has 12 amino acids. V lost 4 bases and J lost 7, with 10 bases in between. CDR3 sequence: CASSYGTGGYTF. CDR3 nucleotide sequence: TGTGCCAGCAGCTATGGGACCGGTGGCTACACCTTC.

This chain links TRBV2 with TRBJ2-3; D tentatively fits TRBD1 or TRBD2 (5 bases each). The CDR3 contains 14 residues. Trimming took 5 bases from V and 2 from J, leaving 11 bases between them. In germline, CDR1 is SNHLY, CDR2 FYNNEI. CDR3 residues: CASSWDRNTDTQYF. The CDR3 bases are TGTGCCAGCAGTTGGGACCGAAACACAGATACGCAGTATTTT. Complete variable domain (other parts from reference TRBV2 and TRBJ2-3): EPEVTQTPSHQVTQMGQEVILRCVPISNHLYFYWYRQILGQKVEFLVSFYNNEISEKSEIFDDQFSVERPDGSNFTLKIRSTKLEDSAMYFCASSWDRNTDTQYFGPGTRLTVL.

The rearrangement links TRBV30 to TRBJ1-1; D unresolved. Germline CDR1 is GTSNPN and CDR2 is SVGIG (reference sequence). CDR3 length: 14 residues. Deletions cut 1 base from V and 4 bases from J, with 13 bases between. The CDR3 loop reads CAWSASNPPTEAFF. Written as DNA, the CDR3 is TGTGCCTGGAGTGCTTCGAATCCACCCACTGAAGCTTTCTTT.

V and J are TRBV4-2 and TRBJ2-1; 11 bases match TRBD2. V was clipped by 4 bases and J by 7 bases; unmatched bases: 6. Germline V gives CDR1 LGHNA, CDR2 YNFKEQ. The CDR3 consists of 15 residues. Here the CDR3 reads CASSLSGRAGNEQFF. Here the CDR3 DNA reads TGTGCCAGCAGCCTTAGCGGGAGGGCCGGGAATGAGCAGTTCTTC.

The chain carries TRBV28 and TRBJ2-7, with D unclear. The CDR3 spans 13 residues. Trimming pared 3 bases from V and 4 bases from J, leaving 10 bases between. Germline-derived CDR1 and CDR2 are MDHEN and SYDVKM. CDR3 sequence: CASSFSLTYEQYF. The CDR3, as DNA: TGTGCCAGCAGTTTCTCATTGACTTACGAGCAGTACTTC.

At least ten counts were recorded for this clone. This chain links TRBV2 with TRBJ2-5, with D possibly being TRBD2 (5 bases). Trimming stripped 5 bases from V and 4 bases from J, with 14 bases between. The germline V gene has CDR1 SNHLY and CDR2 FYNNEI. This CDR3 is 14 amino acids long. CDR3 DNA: TGTGCCAGCAGTCGACTACCCAGCGCAGAGACCCAGTACTTC. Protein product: CASSRLPSAETQYF.

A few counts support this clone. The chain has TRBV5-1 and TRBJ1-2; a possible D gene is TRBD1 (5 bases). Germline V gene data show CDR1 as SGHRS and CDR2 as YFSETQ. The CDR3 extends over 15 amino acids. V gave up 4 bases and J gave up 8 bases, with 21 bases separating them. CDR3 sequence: CASSTGDAGTQGYTF. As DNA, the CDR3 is TGCGCCAGCAGCACGGGAGACGCCGGGACCCAGGGCTACACCTTC.

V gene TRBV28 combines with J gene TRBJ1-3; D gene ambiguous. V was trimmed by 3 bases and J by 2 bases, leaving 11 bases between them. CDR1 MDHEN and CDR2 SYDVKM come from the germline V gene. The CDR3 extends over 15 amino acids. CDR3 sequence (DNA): TGTGCCAGCAGTTTGATACTCGGCACTGGAAACACCATATATTTT. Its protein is CASSLILGTGNTIYF.

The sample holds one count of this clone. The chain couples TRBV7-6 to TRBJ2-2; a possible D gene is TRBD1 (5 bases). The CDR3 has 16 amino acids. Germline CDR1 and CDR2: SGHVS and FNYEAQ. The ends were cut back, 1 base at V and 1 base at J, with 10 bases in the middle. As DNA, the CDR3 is TGTGCCAGCAGCTTAGTTTGGCAGGGGAACACCGGGGAGCTGTTTTTT. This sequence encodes CASSLVWQGNTGELFF.

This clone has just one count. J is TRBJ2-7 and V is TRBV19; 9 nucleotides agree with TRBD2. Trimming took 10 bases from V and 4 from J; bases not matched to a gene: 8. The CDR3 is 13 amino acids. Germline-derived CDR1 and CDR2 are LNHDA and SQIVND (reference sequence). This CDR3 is CATSRSGRYEQYF. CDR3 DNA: TGTGCCACCTCACGGAGCGGGAGGTACGAGCAGTACTTC.

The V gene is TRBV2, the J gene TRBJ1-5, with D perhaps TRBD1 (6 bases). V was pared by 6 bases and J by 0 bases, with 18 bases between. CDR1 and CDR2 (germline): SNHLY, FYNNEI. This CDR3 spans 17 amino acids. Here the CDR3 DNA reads TGTGCCAGCAGCCAAGGACAGATACCCCATAGCAATCAGCCCCAGCATTTT. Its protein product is CASSQGQIPHSNQPQHF.

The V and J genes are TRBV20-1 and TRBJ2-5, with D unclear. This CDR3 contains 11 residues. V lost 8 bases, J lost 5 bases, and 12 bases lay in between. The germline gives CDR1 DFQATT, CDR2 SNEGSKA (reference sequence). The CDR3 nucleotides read TGCAGTTCCTGGTTGGGGGAGACCCAGTACTTC. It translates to CSSWLGETQYF.

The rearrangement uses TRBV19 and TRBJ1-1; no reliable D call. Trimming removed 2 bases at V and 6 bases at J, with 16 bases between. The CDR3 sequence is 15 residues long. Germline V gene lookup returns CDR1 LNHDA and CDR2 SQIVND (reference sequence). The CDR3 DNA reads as TGTGCCAGTAGTATACTGGCCTTTGATATGGCTGAAGCTTTCTTT. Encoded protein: CASSILAFDMAEAFF.